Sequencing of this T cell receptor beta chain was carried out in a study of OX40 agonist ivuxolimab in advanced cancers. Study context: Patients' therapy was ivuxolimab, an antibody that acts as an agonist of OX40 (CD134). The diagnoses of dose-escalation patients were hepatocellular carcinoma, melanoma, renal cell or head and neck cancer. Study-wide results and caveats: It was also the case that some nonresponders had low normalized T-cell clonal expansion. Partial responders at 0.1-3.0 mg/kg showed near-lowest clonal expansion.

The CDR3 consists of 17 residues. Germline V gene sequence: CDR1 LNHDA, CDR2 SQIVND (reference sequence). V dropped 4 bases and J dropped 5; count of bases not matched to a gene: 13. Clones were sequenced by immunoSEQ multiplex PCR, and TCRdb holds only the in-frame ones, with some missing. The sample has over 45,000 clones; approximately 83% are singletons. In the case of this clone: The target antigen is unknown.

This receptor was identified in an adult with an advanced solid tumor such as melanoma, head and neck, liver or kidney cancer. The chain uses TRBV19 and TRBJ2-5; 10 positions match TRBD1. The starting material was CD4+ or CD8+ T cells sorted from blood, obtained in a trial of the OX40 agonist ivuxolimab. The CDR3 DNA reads TGTGCCAGTAGTACGGGAAGGACAGGGGGATTGGGGGAGACCCAGTACTTC. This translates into CASSTGRTGGLGETQYF.